The following is a TCR beta chain sequence with its context. The antigen remains undetermined. PBMCs numbering 2 million and stored at -80 C yielded the unsorted libraries. 5'RACE with 10-nucleotide random UMIs generated the cDNA. TCRdb used MiXCR to reprocess the 5' RACE reads, holding one entry per CDR3 protein. Of roughly 100,000 distinct CDR3 sequences in the sample, about 3.8% are singletons; the top ten hold roughly 6%. The CDR3 is 14 amino acids. V shed 2 bases, J shed 4 bases, and the junction held 3 bases outside the gene matches. Germline CDR1 and CDR2: LNHDA and SQIVND (reference sequence). This entry is derived from a study of neurological immune-mediated disorders. Study-wide findings and caveats: The study found no CDR3 amino acid sequences shared by expanded clones across subjects, suggesting private repertoires in all groups.

This sequence originates from a woman aged 18-29 years with multiple sclerosis. The rearrangement uses TRBV19 and TRBJ1-1, with 8 bases identical to TRBD1. The sample consisted of PBMCs. The chain's CDR3 is CASSIQDRGTEAFF. The DNA for the CDR3 is TGTGCCAGTAGTATACAAGACAGGGGCACTGAAGCTTTCTTT.